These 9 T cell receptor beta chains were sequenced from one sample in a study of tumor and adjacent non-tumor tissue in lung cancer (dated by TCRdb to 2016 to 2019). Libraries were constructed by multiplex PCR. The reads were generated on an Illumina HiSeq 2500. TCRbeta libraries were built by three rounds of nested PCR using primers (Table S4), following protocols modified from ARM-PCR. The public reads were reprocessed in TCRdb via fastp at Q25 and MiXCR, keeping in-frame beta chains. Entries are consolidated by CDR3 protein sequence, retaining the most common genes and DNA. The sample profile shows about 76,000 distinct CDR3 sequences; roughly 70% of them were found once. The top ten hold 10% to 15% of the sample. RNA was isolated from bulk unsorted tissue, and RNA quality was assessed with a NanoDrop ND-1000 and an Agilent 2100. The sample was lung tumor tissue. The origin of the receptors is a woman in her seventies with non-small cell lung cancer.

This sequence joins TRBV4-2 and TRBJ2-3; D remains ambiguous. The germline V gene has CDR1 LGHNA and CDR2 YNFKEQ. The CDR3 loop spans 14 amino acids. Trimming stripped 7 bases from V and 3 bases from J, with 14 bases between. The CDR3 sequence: CASNFAPGTDTQYF. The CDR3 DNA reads TGTGCCAGCAATTTTGCTCCTGGTACAGATACGCAGTATTTT.

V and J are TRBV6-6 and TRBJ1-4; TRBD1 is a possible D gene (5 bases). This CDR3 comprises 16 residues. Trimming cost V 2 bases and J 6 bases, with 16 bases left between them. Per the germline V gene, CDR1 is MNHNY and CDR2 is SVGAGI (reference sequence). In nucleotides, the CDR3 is TGTGCCAGCAGTTACGGGGAGGGGAATTCAGATGAAAAACTGTTTTTT. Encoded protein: CASSYGEGNSDEKLFF.

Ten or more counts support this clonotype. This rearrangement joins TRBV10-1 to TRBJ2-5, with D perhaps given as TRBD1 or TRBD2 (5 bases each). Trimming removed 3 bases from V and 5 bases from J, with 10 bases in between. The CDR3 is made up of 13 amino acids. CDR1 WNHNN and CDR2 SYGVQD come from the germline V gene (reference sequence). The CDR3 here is CASSESGRETQYF. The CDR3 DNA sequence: TGCGCCAGCAGTGAATCGGGGCGGGAGACCCAGTACTTC.

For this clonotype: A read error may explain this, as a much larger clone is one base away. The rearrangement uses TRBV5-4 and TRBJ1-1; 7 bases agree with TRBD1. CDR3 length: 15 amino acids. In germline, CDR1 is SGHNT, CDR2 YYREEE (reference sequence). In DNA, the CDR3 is TGTGCCAGCAGCCCAACGGGACAGCCGAACGCTGAAGCTTTCTTT. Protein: CASSPTGQPNAEAFF. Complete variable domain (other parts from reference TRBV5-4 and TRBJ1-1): ETGVTQSPTHLIKTRGQQVTLRCSSQSGHNTVSWYQQALGQGPQFIFQYYREEENGRGNFPPRFSGLQFPNYSSELNVNALELDDSALYLCASSPTGQPNAEAFFGQGTRLTVV.

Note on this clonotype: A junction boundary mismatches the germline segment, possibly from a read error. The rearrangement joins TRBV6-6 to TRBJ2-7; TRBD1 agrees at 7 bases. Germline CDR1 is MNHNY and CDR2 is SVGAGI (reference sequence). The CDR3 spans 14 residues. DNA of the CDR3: TGTGCCAGCAGCCCCCAGGGGGACGGCTACGAGCAGAATTTC. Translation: CASSPQGDGYEQNF.

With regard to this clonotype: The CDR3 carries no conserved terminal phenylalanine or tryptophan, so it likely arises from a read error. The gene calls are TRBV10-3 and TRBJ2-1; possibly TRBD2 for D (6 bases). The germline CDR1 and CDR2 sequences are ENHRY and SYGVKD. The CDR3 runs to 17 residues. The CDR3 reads CVIRNDGGTRAYNEQFL. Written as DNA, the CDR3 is TGTGTCATCAGAAATGACGGAGGGACGAGGGCCTACAATGAGCAGTTCCTC.

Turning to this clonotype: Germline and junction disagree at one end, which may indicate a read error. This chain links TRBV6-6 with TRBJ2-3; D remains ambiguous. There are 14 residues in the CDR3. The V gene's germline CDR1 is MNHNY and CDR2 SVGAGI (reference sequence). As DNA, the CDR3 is TGTGCCAGCAGTTCCCGGATGAGCACAAATACGCAGTATTTT. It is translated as CASSSRMSTNTQYF.

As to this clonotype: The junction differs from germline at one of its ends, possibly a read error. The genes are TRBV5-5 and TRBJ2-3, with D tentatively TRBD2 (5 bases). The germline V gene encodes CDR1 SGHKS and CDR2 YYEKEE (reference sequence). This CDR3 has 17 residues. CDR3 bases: TGTGCCAGCAGCTTGTATTCTCGCGCATCTAGCACAGATACGCGGTATTTT. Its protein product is CASSLYSRASSTDTRYF.

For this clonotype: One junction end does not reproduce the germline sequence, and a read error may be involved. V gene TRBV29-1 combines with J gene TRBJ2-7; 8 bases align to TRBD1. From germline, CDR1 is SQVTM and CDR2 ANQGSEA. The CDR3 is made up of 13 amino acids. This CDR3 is CSVRDRRLGEQYF. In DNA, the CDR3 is TGTAGCGTCAGGGACAGGAGGCTCGGCGAGCAGTACTTC.